The clone carrying this T cell receptor (beta chain) was seen repeatedly, ten times or more. Its specificity is unknown. V was clipped by 2 bases and J by 0 bases, with 13 bases between them. Germline V gives CDR1 GTSNPN, CDR2 SVGIG (reference sequence). This CDR3 spans 15 amino acids. The data belong to a study of regulatory T cells in long-lasting Graves disease. Time point specified: newly diagnosed GD, antithyroid drugs for less than 3 months. Scientists built the TCR library using RNA that was extracted from PBMCs. Study-wide results and limits: Analyses excluded thyroid tissue, covering peripheral blood alone.

Both iRepertoire HTBI primers and Arm-PCR of CDR3 regions were used to build the TCR beta libraries. TCRdb used MiXCR to reprocess the multiplex PCR reads, holding one entry per CDR3 protein. The sample contains about 530,000 distinct CDR3 sequences, approximately 16% of which appear only once. These data also formed part of another study, on T cells in Graves' hyperthyroidism and ophthalmopathy. From that paper: Hyperthyroidism patients were newly diagnosed, had disease duration under 2 months, and were aged 18 to 65 years. First-round RT-PCR of the TCR CDR3 relied on the HTBI primer set.

The starting material was peripheral blood mononuclear cells (PBMCs), obtained at new diagnosis, from a patient treated with antithyroid drugs. The clonotype originates from a woman aged 35-65 years with Graves disease. The V gene is TRBV30, the J gene TRBJ1-1, with TRBD1 as a possible D gene (6 bases). Written as DNA, the CDR3 is TGTGCCTGGAGTCTACCCGGGACAATGAACACTGAAGCTTTCTTT. Translated, it gives CAWSLPGTMNTEAFF.